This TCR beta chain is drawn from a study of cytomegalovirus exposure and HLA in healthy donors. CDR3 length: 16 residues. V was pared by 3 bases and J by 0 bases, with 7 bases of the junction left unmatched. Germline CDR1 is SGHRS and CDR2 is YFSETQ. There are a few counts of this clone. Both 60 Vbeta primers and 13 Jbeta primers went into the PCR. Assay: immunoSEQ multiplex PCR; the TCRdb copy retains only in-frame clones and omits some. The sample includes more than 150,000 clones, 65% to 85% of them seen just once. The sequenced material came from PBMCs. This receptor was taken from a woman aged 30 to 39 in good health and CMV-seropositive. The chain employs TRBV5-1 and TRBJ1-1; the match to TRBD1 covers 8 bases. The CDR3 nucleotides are TGCGCCAGCAGCTCACAGGGGGGTGTCATGAACACTGAAGCTTTCTTT. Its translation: CASSSQGGVMNTEAFF.